The clone carrying this T cell receptor beta chain is a singleton in its sample. This entry belongs to a study of control samples from healthy donors and cancer patients. The CDR3 spans 17 residues. Trimming took 4 bases from V and 0 from J, leaving 16 bases between them. From germline, CDR1 is SGHRS and CDR2 YFSETQ. Sequenced by immunoSEQ multiplex PCR; TCRdb stores in-frame clones only, minus some. The sample consists of 60,000 to 75,000 clones, approximately 89% of them appearing once. This receptor was identified in a man between 60 and 70 years old with colorectal cancer. The genes are TRBV5-1 and TRBJ1-4; tentatively, D is TRBD1 (5 bases). The sequenced sample consisted of PBMCs. CDR3 DNA sequence: TGCGCCAGCAGCCCTTACACAGGACGGACAACTAATGAAAAACTGTTTTTT. This codes for CASSPYTGRTTNEKLFF.